The T cell receptor beta chain described here comes from a study of blood T cell repertoires in COVID-19. For the study at large: Sample material is recorded as cDNA or gDNA derived from T cells, B-cell-depleted T cells, or PBMCs.

V was pared by 6 bases and J by 7 bases, with 17 bases between. CDR3 length equals 15 residues. The germline CDR1 and CDR2 sequences are SGHKS and YYEKEE (reference sequence). Authors' analysis steps: Nucleated cell counts were estimated from reference gene primer amplification. TCRdb's copy holds only in-frame clones and misses some; the assay was immunoSEQ multiplex PCR. V and J calls and clone size are copied from that table; D and trimming were computed from the DNA. The table records under 350,000 clones, around 92% of them present only once. Source material: peripheral blood. This TCR came from a woman aged 30 to 39 with COVID-19, enrolled during active disease. The gene calls are TRBV5-5 and TRBJ1-6; the D is unclear. This chain's CDR3 is CASTSKGVLNSPLHF. CDR3 in DNA: TGTGCCAGCACTTCTAAGGGAGTTCTCAATTCACCCCTCCACTTT.